The 4 T cell receptor beta chains listed next were all sequenced from one sample in a study of blood T cells in healthy people across ages. The use of a sample-barcoded 5' primer and a J-beta primer mix characterized a second PCR of roughly 6 to 11 cycles. TCRdb itself ran the 5' RACE reads through MiXCR, one entry per CDR3 protein. In the table there are about 1.5 million distinct CDR3 sequences, 35% to 45% of which are singletons. Material: blood. The receptors derive from a woman between 18 and 30 years old in good health.

In its sample, this clonotype was seen many times. V gene TRBV12-3 or TRBV12-4 combines with J gene TRBJ2-7; either TRBD1 or TRBD2 may supply D (5 bases each). V lost 6 bases and J lost 5, with 14 bases in between. The CDR3 loop spans 13 amino acids. CDR3 residues: CASSFGRDHEQYF. In DNA form, the CDR3 reads TGTGCCAGCAGCTTCGGCAGGGACCACGAGCAGTACTTC.

This clonotype was counted between two and nine times. J is TRBJ2-7 and V is TRBV29-1, with 13 bases that match TRBD2. Trimming removed 7 bases from V and 2 bases from J; junction bases left unmatched: 5. Germline V CDR1 and CDR2: SQVTM, ANQGSEA. The length of the CDR3 is 14 residues. In DNA, the CDR3 is TGCAGCGGGATACTAGCGGGAGGGCCCTACGAGCAGTACTTC. Its protein is CSGILAGGPYEQYF.

This clonotype was picked up a small number of times. The V gene is TRBV20-1, the J gene TRBJ2-3; 9 bases are shared with TRBD1. In germline, CDR1 is DFQATT, CDR2 SNEGSKA (reference sequence). With 8 bases clipped from V and 1 base from J, the junction kept 13 bases outside the gene matches. The CDR3 has 16 residues. CDR3 DNA sequence: TGCAGTCCTACTGGACTGGACAGGGGTGGCACAGATACGCAGTATTTT. It encodes CSPTGLDRGGTDTQYF.

This chain links TRBV29-1 with TRBJ2-1; TRBD2 aligns across 9 bases. This CDR3 contains 14 residues. The germline V gene encodes CDR1 SQVTM and CDR2 ANQGSEA. The V and J ends lost 2 bases and 8 bases, in that order; junction bases with no gene match: 7. The CDR3 sequence is CSVERAGGRDEQFF. CDR3 DNA sequence: TGCAGCGTTGAAAGGGCGGGGGGGCGTGATGAGCAGTTCTTC.